The source of this TCR beta chain is a study of T cell repertoires in cytomegalovirus infection. Overall study findings and caveats: Adding up the frequency of public TCR beta families identified people who carried CMV plus the relevant HLA.

TCRdb ran MiXCR on the reads and lists one entry per CDR3 protein. The table includes 150,000 to 200,000 distinct CDR3 sequences, around 14% detected once. Regarding this clonotype: As yet, its antigen is unknown.

In germline, CDR1 is SGHTA, CDR2 FQGTGA. The CDR3 sequence is 13 residues long. The germline V and J ends were trimmed by 3 bases and 7 bases, with 10 bases remaining between them. The gene calls are TRBV7-3 and TRBJ1-3, with unresolved D. The specimen was PBMCs. This TCR came from a human donor in good health (CMV status not recorded). Some clones in this sample may be carry-over from other donors' samples. DNA of the CDR3: TGTGCCAGCAGCTTCGGACCTTGGAACACCATATATTTT. It is translated as CASSFGPWNTIYF.